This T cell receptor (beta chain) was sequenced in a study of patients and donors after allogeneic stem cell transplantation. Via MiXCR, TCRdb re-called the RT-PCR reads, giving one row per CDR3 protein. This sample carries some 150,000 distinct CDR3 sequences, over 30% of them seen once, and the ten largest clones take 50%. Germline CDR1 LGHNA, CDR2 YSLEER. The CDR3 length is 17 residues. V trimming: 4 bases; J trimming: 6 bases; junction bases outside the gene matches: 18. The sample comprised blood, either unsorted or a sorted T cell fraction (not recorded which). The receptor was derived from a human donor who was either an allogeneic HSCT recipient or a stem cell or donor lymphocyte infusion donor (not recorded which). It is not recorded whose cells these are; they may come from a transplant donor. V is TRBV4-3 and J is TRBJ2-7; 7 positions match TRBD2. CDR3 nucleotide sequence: TGCGCCAGCAGCCCTGGGAGGGGTTTGGCCGCGTTCGGCGAGCAGTACTTC. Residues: CASSPGRGLAAFGEQYF.